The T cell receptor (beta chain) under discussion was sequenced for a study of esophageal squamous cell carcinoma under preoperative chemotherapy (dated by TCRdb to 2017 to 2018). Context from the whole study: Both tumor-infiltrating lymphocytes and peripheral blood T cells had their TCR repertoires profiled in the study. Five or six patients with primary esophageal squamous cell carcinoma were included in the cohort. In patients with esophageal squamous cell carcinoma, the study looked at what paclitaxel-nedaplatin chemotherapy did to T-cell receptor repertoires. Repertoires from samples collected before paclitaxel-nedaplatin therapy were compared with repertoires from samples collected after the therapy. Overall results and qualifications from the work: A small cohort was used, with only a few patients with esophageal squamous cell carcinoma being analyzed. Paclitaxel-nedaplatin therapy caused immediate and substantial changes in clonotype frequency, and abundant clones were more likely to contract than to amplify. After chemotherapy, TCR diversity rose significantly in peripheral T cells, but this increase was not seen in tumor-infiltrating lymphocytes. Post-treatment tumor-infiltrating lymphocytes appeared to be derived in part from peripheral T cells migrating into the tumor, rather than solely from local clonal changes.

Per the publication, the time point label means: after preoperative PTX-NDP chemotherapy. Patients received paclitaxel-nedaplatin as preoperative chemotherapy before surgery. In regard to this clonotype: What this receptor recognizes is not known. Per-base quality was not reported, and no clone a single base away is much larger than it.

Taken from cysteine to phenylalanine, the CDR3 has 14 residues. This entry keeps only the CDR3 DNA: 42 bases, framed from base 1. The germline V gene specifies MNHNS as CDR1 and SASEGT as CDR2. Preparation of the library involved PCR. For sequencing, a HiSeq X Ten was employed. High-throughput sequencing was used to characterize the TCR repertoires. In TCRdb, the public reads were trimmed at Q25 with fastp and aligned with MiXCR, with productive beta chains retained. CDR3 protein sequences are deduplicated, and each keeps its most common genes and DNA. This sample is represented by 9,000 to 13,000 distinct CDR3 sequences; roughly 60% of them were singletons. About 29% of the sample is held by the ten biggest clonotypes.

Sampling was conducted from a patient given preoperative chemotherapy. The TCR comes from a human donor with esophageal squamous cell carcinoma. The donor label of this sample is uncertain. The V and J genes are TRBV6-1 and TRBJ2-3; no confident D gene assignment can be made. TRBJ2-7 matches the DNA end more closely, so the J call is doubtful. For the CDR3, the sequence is CASSELRTSNEQYF. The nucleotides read TGTGCCAGCAGTGAGTTGCGAACCTCCAATGAGCAGTACTTC.